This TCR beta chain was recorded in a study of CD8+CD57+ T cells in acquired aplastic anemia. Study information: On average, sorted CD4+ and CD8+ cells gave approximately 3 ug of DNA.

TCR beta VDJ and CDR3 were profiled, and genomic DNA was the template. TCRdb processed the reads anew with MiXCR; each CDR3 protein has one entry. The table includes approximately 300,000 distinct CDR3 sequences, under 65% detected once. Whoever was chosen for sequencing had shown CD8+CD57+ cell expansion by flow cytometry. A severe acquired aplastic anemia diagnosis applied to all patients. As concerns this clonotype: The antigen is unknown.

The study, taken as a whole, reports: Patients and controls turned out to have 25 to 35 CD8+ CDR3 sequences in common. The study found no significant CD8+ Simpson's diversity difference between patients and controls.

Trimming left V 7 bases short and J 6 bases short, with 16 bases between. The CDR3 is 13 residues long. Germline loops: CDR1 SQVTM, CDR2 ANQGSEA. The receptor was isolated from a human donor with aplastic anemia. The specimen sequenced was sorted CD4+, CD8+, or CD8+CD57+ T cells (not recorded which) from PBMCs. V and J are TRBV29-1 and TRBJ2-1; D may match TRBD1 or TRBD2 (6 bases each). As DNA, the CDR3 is TGCAGCGGGCGAGGGGGGAGTGGCAATGAGCAGTTCTTC. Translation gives CSGRGGSGNEQFF.